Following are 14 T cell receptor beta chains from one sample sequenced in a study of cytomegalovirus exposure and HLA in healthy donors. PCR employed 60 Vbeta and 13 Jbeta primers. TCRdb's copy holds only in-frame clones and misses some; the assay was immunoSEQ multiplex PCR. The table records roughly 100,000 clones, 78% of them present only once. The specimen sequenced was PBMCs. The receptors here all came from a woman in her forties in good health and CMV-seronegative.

The CDR3 reads CASSLKTGIATEAFF. The CDR3, as DNA: TGTGCCAGCAGTTTAAAGACAGGGATCGCCACTGAAGCTTTCTTT. This chain connects TRBV28 to TRBJ1-1, with 7 bases identical to TRBD1. The CDR3 totals 15 residues. Looked up from germline, CDR1 is MDHEN and CDR2 is SYDVKM. J was trimmed by 4 bases and V by 2 bases; bases with no gene match: 7.

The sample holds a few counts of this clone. The CDR3 sequence is CASSRRQLGVLYYEQYF. CDR3 bases: TGTGCCAGCAGCCGCCGACAGCTTGGGGTTTTATACTACGAGCAGTACTTC. J is TRBJ2-7 and V is TRBV14; D possibly corresponds to TRBD1 (5 bases). Germline CDR1 and CDR2: SGHDN and FVKESK. The CDR3 is made up of 17 amino acids. V was trimmed by 4 bases and J by 3 bases, leaving 22 bases between them.

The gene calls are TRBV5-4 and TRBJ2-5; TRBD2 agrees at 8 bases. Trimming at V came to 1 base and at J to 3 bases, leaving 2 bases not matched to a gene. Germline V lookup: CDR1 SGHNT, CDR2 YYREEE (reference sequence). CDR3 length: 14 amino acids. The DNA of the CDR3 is TGTGCCAGCAGCTTGACCGGGGGGGAAGAGACCCAGTACTTC. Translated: CASSLTGGEETQYF.

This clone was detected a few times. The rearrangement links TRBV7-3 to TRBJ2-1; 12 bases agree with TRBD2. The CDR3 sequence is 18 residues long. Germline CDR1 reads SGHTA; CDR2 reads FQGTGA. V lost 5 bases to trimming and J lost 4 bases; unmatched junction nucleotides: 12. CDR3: CASSRSSGRALAYNEQFF. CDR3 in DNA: TGTGCCAGCAGCCGTTCTAGCGGGAGGGCCTTGGCTTACAATGAGCAGTTCTTC.

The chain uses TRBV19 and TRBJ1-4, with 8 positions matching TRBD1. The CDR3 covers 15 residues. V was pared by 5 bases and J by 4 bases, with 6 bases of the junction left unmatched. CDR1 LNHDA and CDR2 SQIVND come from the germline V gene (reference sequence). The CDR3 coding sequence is TGTGCCAGTAGTGGAGGGACAGGCAGTAATGAAAAACTGTTTTTT. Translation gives CASSGGTGSNEKLFF.

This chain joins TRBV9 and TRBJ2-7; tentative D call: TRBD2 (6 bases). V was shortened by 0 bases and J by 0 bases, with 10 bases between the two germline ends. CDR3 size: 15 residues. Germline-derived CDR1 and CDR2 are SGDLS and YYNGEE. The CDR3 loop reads CASSVDGGASYEQYF. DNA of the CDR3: TGTGCCAGCAGCGTAGACGGCGGGGCCTCCTACGAGCAGTACTTC. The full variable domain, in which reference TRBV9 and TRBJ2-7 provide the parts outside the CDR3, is DSGVTQTPKHLITATGQRVTLRCSPRSGDLSVYWYQQSLDQGLQFLIQYYNGEERAKGNILERFSAQQFPDLHSELNLSSLELGDSALYFCASSVDGGASYEQYFGPGTRLTVT.

The CDR3 region is CASSQDPPSGRETQYF. The CDR3 coding sequence is TGCGCCAGCAGCCAAGATCCCCCTAGCGGGAGGGAGACCCAGTACTTC. The rearrangement uses TRBV4-3 and TRBJ2-5, with 11 bases aligning to TRBD2. Germline CDR1 and CDR2: LGHNA and YSLEER. The CDR3 spans 16 residues. The ends lost 0 bases at V and 5 bases at J; junction bases unmatched: 5.

CDR3 in amino acids: CASSPNMNTEAFF. The DNA for the CDR3 is TGTGCCAGCTCACCAAACATGAACACTGAAGCTTTCTTT. The chain is built from TRBV18 and TRBJ1-1; D remains unclear. The CDR3 spans 13 residues. Trimming took off 2 bases at V and 0 bases at J, with 4 bases between the two ends. CDR1 and CDR2 from the germline V gene are KGHSH and LQKENI.

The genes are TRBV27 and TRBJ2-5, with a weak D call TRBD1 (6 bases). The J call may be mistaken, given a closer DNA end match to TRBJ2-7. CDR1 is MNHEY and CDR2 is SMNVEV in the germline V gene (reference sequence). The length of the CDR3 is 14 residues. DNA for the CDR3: TGTGCCAGCAGTTCCCTTAACAGGGATTACGAGCAGTACTTC. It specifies CASSSLNRDYEQYF.

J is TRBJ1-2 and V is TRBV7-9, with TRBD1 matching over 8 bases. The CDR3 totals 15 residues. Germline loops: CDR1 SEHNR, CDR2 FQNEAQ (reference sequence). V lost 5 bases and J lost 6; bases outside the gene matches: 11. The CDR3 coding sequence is TGTGCCAGCAGCCTTACCGGGACAGGTCTTAATGGCTACACCTTC. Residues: CASSLTGTGLNGYTF.

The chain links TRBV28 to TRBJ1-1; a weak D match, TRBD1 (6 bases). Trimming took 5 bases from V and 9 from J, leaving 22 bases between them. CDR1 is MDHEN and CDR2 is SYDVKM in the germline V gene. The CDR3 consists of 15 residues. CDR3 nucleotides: TGTGCCAGCAGTCTCCAACGCAGGGGTCCGGATAAAGCTTTCTTT. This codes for CASSLQRRGPDKAFF. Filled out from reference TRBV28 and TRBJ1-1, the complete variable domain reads DVKVTQSSRYLVKRTGEKVFLECVQDMDHENMFWYRQDPGLGLRLIYFSYDVKMKEKGDIPEGYSVSREKKERFSLILESASTNQTSMYLCASSLQRRGPDKAFFGQGTRLTVV.

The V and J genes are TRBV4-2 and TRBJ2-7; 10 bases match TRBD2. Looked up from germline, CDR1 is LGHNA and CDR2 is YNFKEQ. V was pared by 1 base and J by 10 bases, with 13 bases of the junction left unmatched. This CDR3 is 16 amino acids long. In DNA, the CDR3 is TGTGCCAGCAGCCAAGGTGGTGATGGGCTAGCGGGAGATCAGTACTTC. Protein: CASSQGGDGLAGDQYF.

In DNA, the CDR3 is TGTGCCAGCAGTTTATTGGGCTATAATCAGCCCCAGCATTTT. The encoded protein is CASSLLGYNQPQHF. The rearrangement links TRBV28 to TRBJ1-5; D uncertain. CDR3 length: 14 residues. V lost 1 base, J lost 4 bases, and 8 bases lay in between. Germline CDR1 reads MDHEN; CDR2 reads SYDVKM.

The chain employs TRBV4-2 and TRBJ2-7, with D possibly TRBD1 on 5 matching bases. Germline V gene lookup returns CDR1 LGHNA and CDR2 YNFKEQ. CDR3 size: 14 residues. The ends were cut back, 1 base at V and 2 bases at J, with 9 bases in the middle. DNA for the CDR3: TGTGCCAGCAGCCAAGGGGGCTTTACCTACGAGCAGTACTTC. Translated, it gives CASSQGGFTYEQYF.